This is a list of T cell receptor beta chains from one sample in a study of beta chain features in type 1 diabetes. The data were produced by immunoSEQ multiplex PCR, yet TCRdb's version contains in-frame clones alone and is incomplete. The sample includes almost 350,000 clones, 7% to 10% seen only once; the top ten take 0.95% to 1.1%. Sequenced sample: central memory CD4+ T cells from blood. The receptor source for this set is a man between 25 and 39 years old with type 1 diabetes. The CDR3 runs from the conserved cysteine through the conserved F or W. A D gene is named only where the DNA matches it firmly. Part of the rows lack a size; the others show once, few, many or a class for expanded clones.

d_call | clone_size | j_call | v_call | cdr3_nt | cdr3_aa
TRBD1 | few | TRBJ1-4 | TRBV7-2 | TGTGCCAGCAGCTTAGACGCGGTGGGGACAGGGATGGGTGAAAAACTGTTTTTT | CASSLDAVGTGMGEKLFF
TRBD2 | few | TRBJ2-1 | TRBV27 | TGTGCCAGCAGTTTATCTGCGGGGGGCCTCTACAATGAGCAGTTCTTC | CASSLSAGGLYNEQFF
NA | NA | TRBJ1-2 | TRBV4-1 | TGCGCCAGCAGCCAAGAGGCAGCTCTGGACTATGGCTACACCTTC | CASSQEAALDYGYTF
TRBD2 | NA | TRBJ2-2 | TRBV2 | TGTGCCAGCAGTGATTCCCGGGGGGGGACCGGGGAGCTGTTTTTT | CASSDSRGGTGELFF
TRBD1 | NA | TRBJ2-1 | TRBV7-9 | TGCGCCAGCAGCCAAGACCACGGGACAGGCACCTACAATGAGCAGTTCTTC | CASSQDHGTGTYNEQFF
NA | many | TRBJ2-3 | TRBV6-9 | TGTGCCAAAACAAGACAGGACAAATGGTATTTT | CAKTRQDKWYF
NA | few | TRBJ2-7 | TRBV2 | TGTGCCAGCAAGAGACATCTCAACCCCGAGCAGTACTTC | CASKRHLNPEQYF
NA | many | TRBJ2-1 | TRBV5-1 | TGCGCCAGCAGCCCGCAGACATTCTACAATGAGCAGTTCTTC | CASSPQTFYNEQFF
NA | few | TRBJ1-1 | TRBV2 | TGTGCCAGCAGCCGACAGGTACTGAACACTGAAGCTTTCTTT | CASSRQVLNTEAFF
NA | many | TRBJ1-2 | TRBV5-4 | TGTGCCAGCAGCCCGGGCCCGTCCGGGGATGGCTACACCTTC | CASSPGPSGDGYTF
NA | few | TRBJ2-1 | TRBV7-2 | TGTGCCAGCAGCCCAGACTATCATGAGCAGTTCTTC | CASSPDYHEQFF
NA | NA | TRBJ2-5 | TRBV7-9 | TGTGCCAGCAGCCCCCCCCGGGCGGCTAGCCGAGAGACCCAGTACTTC | CASSPPRAASRETQYF
NA | NA | TRBJ2-7 | TRBV28 | TGTGCCAGCAGTTCACCCCCCGGGACACAGCGGAGGATCGAGCAGTACTTC | CASSSPPGTQRRIEQYF
NA | few | TRBJ1-2 | TRBV7-8 | TGTGCCAGCAGCTTAGAACGGACCAACTATGGCTACACCTTC | CASSLERTNYGYTF
NA | NA | TRBJ1-5 | TRBV28 | TGTGCCAGCACGGAAGGGGCGGGTCAGCCCCAGCATTTT | CASTEGAGQPQHF
NA | few | TRBJ2-2 | TRBV9 | TGTGCCAGCAGCGTAGGTGTAGGCACCGGGGAGCTGTTTTTT | CASSVGVGTGELFF
NA | few | TRBJ2-5 | TRBV5-1 | TGCGCCAGCAGTCGAGGGAAAGAGACCCAGTACTTC | CASSRGKETQYF
NA | few | TRBJ1-1 | TRBV18 | TGTGCCAGCTCACCACGGAGGGAGGACACTGAAGCTTTCTTT | CASSPRREDTEAFF
TRBD1 | few | TRBJ2-5 | TRBV2 | TGTGCCAGCAGTGGGGACAGAGGAGGAGAGACCCAGTACTTC | CASSGDRGGETQYF
TRBD2 | many | TRBJ2-2 | TRBV7-8 | TGTGCCAGCAGCCTAGGACTAGTCGTCGGGGAGCTGTTTTTT | CASSLGLVVGELFF
TRBD1 | few | TRBJ2-7 | TRBV14 | TGTGCCAGCAGTCTGTCGGGACAGGTTCCCTACGAGCAGTACTTC | CASSLSGQVPYEQYF
NA | many | TRBJ1-3 | TRBV7-9 | TGTGCCAGCAGCTTCGGGGGAGGCTCTGGAAACACCATATATTTT | CASSFGGGSGNTIYF
TRBD1 | NA | TRBJ1-1 | TRBV9 | TGTGCCAGCAGCGTAGCTACTGGGACAGGGGTTAAGGCTGAAGCTTTCTTT | CASSVATGTGVKAEAFF
TRBD1 | NA | TRBJ2-1 | TRBV19 | TGTGCCAGTAGTATCGGGACAGGACTAAAAGGGTTCTTC | CASSIGTGLKGFF
NA | NA | TRBJ2-2 | TRBV7-9 | TGTGCCAGCAGCTTGTACCGAGACGAACCCGAGGAGCTGTTTTTT | CASSLYRDEPEELFF
NA | few | TRBJ2-7 | TRBV5-1 | TGCGCCAGCAGCCCAGGAGGGGTGGGCTACGAGCAGTACTTC | CASSPGGVGYEQYF
NA | many | TRBJ2-1 | TRBV4-3 | TGCGCCAGCAGCCAAGATCTAAGTACAGGGAGTAGTAGTGAGCAGTTCTTC | CASSQDLSTGSSSEQFF
NA | few | TRBJ2-1 | TRBV7-2 | TGTGCCAGCATCGGTGGTCGGCAGGGAGTAAGGTACAATGAGCAGTTCTTC | CASIGGRQGVRYNEQFF
NA | NA | TRBJ2-5 | TRBV2 | TGTGCCAGCAGGACGGGGTGGAGGCAAGAGACCCAGTACTTC | CASRTGWRQETQYF
NA | few | TRBJ2-7 | TRBV18 | TGTGCCAGCTCACCACCGCGTTTCGGGGGCTACGAGCAGTACTTC | CASSPPRFGGYEQYF
TRBD1 | NA | TRBJ1-2 | TRBV5-6 | TGTGCCAGCAGCTTGACAGGGGAGGACTATGGCTACACCTTC | CASSLTGEDYGYTF
NA | NA | TRBJ1-1 | TRBV19 | TGTGCCAGTACCTCGACAGGGAACACTGAAGCTTTCTTT | CASTSTGNTEAFF
TRBD2 | few | TRBJ2-3 | TRBV10-3 | TGTGCCATCAGTGAAGCGGCTAGCGGATTGGTCACAGATACGCAGTATTTT | CAISEAASGLVTDTQYF
NA | NA | TRBJ1-6 | TRBV6-5 | TGTGCCAGCAGTTACGGGGGCCTAGGGAATTCACCCCTCCACTTT | CASSYGGLGNSPLHF
TRBD1 | few | TRBJ1-1 | TRBV29-1 | TGCACCACATCCGCACGGACAGGGAGAGGTGGCACTGAAGCTTTCTTT | CTTSARTGRGGTEAFF
NA | many | TRBJ1-5 | TRBV23-1 | TGCGCCAGCAGTCCCGGTCCTCCCTTCAATCAGCCCCAGCATTTT | CASSPGPPFNQPQHF
TRBD1 | few | TRBJ1-2 | TRBV7-2 | TGTGCCAGCAGCCAACAACCAGGGGGCTATGGCTACACCTTC | CASSQQPGGYGYTF
NA | few | TRBJ2-3 | TRBV27 | TGTGCCAGCAGTCCTAAAGGGGGGCGGGGGCTAACAGATACGCAGTATTTT | CASSPKGGRGLTDTQYF
NA | NA | TRBJ1-2 | TRBV18 | TGTGCCAGCTCACCGGCACCGGAGGGCTACACCTTC | CASSPAPEGYTF
NA | NA | TRBJ2-7 | TRBV4-3 | TGCGCCAGCAGCCAAGATCCTAGGTACGAGCAGTACTTC | CASSQDPRYEQYF
NA | few | TRBJ2-2 | TRBV5-6 | TGTGCCAGCAGCTTCGATATGGTAGCGGCGAACACCGGGGAGCTGTTTTTT | CASSFDMVAANTGELFF
TRBD2 | NA | TRBJ2-7 | TRBV5-1 | TGCGCCAGCAGCTTTAAGAGCGGGGAATCCCACGAGCAGTACTTC | CASSFKSGESHEQYF